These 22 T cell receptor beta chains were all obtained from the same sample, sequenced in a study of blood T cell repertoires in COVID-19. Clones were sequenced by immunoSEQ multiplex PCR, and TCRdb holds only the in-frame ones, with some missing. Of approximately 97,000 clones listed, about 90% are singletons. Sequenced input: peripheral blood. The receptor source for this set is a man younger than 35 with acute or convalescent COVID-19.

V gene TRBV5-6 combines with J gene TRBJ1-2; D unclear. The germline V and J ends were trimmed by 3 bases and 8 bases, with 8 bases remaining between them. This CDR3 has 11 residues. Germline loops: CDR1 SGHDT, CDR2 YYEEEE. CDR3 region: CASSSPRGYTF. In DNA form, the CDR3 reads TGTGCCAGCAGCTCCCCTAGGGGCTACACCTTC.

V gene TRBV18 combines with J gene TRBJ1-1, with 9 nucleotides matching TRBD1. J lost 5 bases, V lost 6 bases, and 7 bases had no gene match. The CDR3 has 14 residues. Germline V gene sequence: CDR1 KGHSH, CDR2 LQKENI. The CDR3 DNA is TGTGCCAGCTCTAGGGACAGGGAGAGGACTGAAGCTTTCTTT. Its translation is CASSRDRERTEAFF.

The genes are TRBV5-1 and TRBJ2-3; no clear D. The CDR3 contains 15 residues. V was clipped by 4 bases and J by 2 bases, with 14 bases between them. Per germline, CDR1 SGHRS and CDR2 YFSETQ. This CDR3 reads CASSPGTIYTDTQYF. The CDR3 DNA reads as TGCGCCAGCAGCCCAGGAACGATCTACACAGATACGCAGTATTTT.

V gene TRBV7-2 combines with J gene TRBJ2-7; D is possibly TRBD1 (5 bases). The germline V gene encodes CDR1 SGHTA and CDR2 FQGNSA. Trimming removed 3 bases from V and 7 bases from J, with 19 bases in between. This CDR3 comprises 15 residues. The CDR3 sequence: CASSFGYQGLLEQYF. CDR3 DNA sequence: TGTGCCAGCAGCTTTGGCTATCAGGGCTTGTTAGAGCAGTACTTC.

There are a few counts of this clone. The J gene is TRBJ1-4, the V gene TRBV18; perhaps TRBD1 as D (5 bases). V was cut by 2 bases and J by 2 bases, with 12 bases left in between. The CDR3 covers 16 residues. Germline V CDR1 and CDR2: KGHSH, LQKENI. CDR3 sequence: CASSPAKGRTNEKLFF. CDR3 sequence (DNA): TGTGCCAGCTCACCAGCTAAGGGGAGGACTAATGAAAAACTGTTTTTT. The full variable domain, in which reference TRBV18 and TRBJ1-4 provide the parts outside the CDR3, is NAGVMQNPRHLVRRRGQEARLRCSPMKGHSHVYWYRQLPEEGLKFMVYLQKENIIDESGMPKERFSAEFPKEGPSILRIQQVVRGDSAAYFCASSPAKGRTNEKLFFGSGTQLSVL.

In DNA form, the CDR3 reads TGTGCCAGCAGTTCATCCGGGGATGGCTACACCTTC. Translating gives CASSSSGDGYTF. The chain joins TRBV12-3 or TRBV12-4 to TRBJ1-2; D is uncertain. V dropped 4 bases and J dropped 6 bases, with 9 bases sitting between them. The CDR3 sequence is 12 residues long.

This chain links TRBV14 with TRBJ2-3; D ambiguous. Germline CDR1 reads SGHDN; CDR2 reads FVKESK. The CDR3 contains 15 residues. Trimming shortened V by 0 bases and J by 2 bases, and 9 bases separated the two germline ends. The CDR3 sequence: CASSQDASNTDTQYF. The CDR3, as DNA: TGTGCCAGCAGCCAAGACGCCAGTAACACAGATACGCAGTATTTT.

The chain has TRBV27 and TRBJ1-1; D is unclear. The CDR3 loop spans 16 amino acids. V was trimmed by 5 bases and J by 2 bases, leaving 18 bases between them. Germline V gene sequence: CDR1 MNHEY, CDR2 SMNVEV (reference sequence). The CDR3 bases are TGTGCCAGCAGTCCACCCCCCCGCGGGCCAAACACTGAAGCTTTCTTT. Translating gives CASSPPPRGPNTEAFF.

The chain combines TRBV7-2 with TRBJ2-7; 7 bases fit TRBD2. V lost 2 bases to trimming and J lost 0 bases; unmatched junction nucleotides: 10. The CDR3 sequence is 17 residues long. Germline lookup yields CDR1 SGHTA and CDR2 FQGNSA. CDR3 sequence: CASSLSRPAGNSYEQYF. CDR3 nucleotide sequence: TGTGCCAGCAGCTTAAGTCGCCCAGCGGGAAACTCCTACGAGCAGTACTTC.

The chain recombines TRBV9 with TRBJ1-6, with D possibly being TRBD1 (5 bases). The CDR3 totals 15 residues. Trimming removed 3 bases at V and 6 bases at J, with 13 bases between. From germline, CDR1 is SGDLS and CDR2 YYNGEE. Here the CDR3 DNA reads TGTGCCAGCAGCGCTCAGGGTGCCGGTAATTCACCCCTCCACTTT. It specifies CASSAQGAGNSPLHF.

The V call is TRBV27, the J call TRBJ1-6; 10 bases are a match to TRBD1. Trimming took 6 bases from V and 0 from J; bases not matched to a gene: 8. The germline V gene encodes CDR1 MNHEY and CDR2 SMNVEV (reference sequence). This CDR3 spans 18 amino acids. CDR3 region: CASRDRGLSSSYNSPLHF. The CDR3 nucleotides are TGTGCCAGCAGAGACAGGGGGCTTTCAAGCTCCTATAATTCACCCCTCCACTTT.

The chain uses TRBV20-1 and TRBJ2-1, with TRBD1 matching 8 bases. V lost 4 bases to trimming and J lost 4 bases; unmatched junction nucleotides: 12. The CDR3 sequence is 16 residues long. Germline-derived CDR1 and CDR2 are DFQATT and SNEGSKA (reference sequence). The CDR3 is CSAIEQGGPSYNEQFF. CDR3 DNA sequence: TGCAGTGCTATTGAACAGGGGGGTCCTTCGTACAATGAGCAGTTCTTC.

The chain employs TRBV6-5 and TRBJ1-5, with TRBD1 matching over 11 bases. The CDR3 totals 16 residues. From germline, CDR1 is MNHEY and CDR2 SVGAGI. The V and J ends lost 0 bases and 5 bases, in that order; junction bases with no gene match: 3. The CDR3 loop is CASSYSGTGGHQPQHF. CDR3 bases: TGTGCCAGCAGTTACTCCGGGACAGGGGGGCATCAGCCCCAGCATTTT.

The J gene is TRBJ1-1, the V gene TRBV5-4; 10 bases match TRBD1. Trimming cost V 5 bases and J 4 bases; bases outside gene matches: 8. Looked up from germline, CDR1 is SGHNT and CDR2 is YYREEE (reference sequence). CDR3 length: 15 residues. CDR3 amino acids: CASSFDRGLATEAFF. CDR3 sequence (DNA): TGTGCCAGCAGTTTTGACAGGGGGCTTGCCACTGAAGCTTTCTTT.

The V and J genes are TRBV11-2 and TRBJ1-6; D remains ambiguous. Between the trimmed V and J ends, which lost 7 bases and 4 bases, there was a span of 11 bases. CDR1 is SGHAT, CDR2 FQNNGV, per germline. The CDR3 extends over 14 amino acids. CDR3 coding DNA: TGTGCCAGCACCCCGACTATATATAATTCACCCCTCCACTTT. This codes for CASTPTIYNSPLHF.

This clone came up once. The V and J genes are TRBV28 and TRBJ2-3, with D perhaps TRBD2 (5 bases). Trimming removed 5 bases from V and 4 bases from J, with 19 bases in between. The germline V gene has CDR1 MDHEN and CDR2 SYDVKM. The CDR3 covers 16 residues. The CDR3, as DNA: TGTGCCAGCAGTCCCATACTAGTTTTCTTGGCAGATACGCAGTATTTT. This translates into CASSPILVFLADTQYF.

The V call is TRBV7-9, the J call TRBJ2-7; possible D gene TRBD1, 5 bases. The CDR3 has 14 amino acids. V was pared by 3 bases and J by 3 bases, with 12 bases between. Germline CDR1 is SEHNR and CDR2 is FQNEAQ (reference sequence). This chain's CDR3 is CASSFLDSNYEQYF. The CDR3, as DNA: TGTGCCAGCAGCTTTCTCGACAGCAACTACGAGCAGTACTTC.

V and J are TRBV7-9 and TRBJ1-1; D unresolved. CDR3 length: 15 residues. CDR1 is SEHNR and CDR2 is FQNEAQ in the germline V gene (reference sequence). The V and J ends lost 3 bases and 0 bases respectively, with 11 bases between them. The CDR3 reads CASSFGGRMNTEAFF. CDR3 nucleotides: TGTGCCAGCAGCTTTGGAGGCAGGATGAACACTGAAGCTTTCTTT.

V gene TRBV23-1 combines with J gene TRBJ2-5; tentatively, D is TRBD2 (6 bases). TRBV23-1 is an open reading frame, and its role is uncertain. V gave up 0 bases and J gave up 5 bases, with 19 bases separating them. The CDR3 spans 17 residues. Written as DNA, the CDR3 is TGCGCCAGCAGTCAATCAGGTGGCGGGAAAAGGGAGGAGACCCAGTACTTC. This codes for CASSQSGGGKREETQYF.

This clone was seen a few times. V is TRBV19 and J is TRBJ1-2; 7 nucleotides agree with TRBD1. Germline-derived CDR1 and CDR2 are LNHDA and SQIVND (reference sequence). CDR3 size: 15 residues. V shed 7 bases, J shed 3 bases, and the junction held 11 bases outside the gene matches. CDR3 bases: TGTGCCAGTAATAAGGGGGCGGCCCAAGACTATGGCTACACCTTC. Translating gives CASNKGAAQDYGYTF. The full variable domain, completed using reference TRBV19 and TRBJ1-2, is DGGITQSPKYLFRKEGQNVTLSCEQNLNHDAMYWYRQDPGQGLRLIYYSQIVNDFQKGDIAEGYSVSREKKESFPLTVTSAQKNPTAFYLCASNKGAAQDYGYTFGSGTRLTVV.

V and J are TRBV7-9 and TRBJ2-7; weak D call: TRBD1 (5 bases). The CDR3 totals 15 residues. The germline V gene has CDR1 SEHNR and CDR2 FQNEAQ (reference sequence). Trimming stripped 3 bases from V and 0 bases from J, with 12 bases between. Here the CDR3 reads CASSFSKDNSYEQYF. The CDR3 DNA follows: TGTGCCAGCAGCTTTTCTAAGGACAACTCCTACGAGCAGTACTTC.

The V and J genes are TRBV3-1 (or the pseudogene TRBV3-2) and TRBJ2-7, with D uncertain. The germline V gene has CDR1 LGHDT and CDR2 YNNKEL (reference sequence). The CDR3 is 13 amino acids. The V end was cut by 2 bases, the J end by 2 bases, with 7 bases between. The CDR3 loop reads CASSQSQTYEQYF. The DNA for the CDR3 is TGTGCCAGCAGCCAATCCCAAACCTACGAGCAGTACTTC.